This T cell receptor beta chain was sequenced in a study of identical twins. This clonotype came up many times. TCRdb independently ran MiXCR on the 5' RACE reads; one entry per CDR3 protein. The sample yields about 700,000 distinct CDR3 sequences, around 6.1% seen once. This CDR3 spans 15 amino acids. Deletions cut 1 base from V and 4 bases from J, with 14 bases between. The germline CDR1 and CDR2 sequences are SGHRS and YFSETQ. The sample was naive T cells sorted from blood. The source of this sequence is a man between 18 and 35 years old in good health. This sequence joins TRBV5-1 and TRBJ1-1, with unresolved D. In DNA, the CDR3 is TGCGCCAGCAGCTTGACAACCCGGCGTCCCACTGAAGCTTTCTTT. It specifies CASSLTTRRPTEAFF.